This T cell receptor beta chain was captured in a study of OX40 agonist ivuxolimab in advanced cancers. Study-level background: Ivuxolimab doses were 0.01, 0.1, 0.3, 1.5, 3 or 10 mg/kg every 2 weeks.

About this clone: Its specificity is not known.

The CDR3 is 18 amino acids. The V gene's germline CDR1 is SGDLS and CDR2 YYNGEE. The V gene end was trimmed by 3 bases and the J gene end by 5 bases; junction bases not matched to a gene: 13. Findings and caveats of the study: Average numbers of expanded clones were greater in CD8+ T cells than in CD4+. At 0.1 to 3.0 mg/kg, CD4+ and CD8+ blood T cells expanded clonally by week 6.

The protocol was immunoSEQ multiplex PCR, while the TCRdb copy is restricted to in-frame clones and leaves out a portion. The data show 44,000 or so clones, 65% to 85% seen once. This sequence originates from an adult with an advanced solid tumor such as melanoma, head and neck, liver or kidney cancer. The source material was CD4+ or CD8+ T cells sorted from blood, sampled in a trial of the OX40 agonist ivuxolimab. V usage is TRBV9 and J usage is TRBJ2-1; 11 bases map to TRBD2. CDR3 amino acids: CASSAPASVAGGDNEQFF. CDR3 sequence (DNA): TGTGCCAGCAGCGCGCCAGCCTCGGTAGCGGGAGGGGACAATGAGCAGTTCTTC. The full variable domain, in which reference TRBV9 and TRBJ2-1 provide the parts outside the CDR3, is DSGVTQTPKHLITATGQRVTLRCSPRSGDLSVYWYQQSLDQGLQFLIQYYNGEERAKGNILERFSAQQFPDLHSELNLSSLELGDSALYFCASSAPASVAGGDNEQFFGPGTRLTVL.